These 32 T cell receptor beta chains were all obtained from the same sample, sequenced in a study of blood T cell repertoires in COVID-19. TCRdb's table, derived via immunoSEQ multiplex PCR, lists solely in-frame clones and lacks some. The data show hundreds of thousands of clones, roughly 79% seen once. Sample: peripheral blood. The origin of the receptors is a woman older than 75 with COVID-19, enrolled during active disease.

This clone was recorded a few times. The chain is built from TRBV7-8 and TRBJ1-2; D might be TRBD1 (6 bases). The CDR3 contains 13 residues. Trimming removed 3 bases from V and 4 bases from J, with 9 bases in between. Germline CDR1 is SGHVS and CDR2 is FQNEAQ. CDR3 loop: CASSFDRSYGYTF. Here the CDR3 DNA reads TGTGCCAGCAGCTTTGACAGGAGCTATGGCTACACCTTC.

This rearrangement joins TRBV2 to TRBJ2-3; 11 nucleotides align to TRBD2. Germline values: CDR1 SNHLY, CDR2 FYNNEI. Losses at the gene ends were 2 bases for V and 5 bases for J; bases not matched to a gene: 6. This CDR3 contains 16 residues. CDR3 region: CASSEQLAGVGDTQYF. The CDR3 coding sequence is TGTGCCAGCAGTGAACAACTAGCGGGAGTTGGAGATACGCAGTATTTT.

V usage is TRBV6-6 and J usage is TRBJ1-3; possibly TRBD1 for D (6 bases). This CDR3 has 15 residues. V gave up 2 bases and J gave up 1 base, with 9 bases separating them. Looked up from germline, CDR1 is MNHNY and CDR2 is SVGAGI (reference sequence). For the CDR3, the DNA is TGTGCCAGCAGTTACGCAGGGGTTTCTGGAAACACCATATATTTT. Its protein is CASSYAGVSGNTIYF.

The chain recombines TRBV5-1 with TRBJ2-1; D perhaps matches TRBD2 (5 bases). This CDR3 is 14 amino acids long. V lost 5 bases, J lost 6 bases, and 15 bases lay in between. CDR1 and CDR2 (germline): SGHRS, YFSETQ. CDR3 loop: CASRRLAKRNEQFF. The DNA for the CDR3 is TGCGCCAGCAGGAGGCTAGCAAAACGCAATGAGCAGTTCTTC.

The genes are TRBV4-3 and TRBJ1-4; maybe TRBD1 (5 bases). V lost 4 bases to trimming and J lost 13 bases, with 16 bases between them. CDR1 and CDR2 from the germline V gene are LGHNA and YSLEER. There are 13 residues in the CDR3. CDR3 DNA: TGCGCCAGCAGCCTCACGACAGTCTCGCTACTGTTTTTT. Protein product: CASSLTTVSLLFF.

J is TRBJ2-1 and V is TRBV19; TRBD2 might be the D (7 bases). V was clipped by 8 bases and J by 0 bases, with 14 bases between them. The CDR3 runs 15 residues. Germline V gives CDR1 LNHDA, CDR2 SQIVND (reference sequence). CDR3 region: CASWGGGSSYNEQFF. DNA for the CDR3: TGTGCCAGTTGGGGAGGGGGGAGCTCCTACAATGAGCAGTTCTTC.

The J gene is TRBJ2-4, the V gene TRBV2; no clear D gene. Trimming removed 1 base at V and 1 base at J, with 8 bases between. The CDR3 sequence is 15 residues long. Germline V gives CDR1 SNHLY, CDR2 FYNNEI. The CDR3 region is CASSEELRAKNIQYF. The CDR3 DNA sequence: TGTGCCAGCAGTGAAGAGTTGCGTGCCAAAAACATTCAGTACTTC.

Here the CDR3 reads CASSRYGANTEAFF. CDR3 in DNA: TGTGCCAGCAGCCGATATGGGGCGAACACTGAAGCTTTCTTT. The V and J genes are TRBV11-2 and TRBJ1-1, with a tentative D call TRBD1 (5 bases). In germline, CDR1 is SGHAT, CDR2 FQNNGV. V dropped 5 bases and J dropped 1 base, with 11 bases sitting between them. This CDR3 comprises 14 residues.

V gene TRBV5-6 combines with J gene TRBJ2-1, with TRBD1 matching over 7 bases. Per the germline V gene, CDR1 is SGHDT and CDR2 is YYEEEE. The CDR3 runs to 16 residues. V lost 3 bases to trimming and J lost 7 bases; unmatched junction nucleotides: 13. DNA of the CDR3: TGTGCCAGCAGCTACTTTGGGGGACAGAATAAGAATGAGCAGTTCTTC. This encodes CASSYFGGQNKNEQFF. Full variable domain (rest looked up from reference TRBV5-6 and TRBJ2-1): DAGVTQSPTHLIKTRGQQVTLRCSPKSGHDTVSWYQQALGQGPQFIFQYYEEEERQRGNFPDRFSGHQFPNYSSELNVNALLLGDSALYLCASSYFGGQNKNEQFFGPGTRLTVL.

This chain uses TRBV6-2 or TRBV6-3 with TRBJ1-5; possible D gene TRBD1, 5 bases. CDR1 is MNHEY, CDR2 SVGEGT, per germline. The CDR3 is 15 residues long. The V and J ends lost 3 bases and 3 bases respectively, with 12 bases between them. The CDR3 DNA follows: TGTGCCAGCAGTTATGGGGGGACCTACAATCAGCCCCAGCATTTT. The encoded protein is CASSYGGTYNQPQHF.

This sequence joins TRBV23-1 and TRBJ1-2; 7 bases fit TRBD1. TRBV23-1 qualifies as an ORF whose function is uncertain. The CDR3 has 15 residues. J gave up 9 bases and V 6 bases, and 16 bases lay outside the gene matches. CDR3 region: CASSGVEGGRPCYTF. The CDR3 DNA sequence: TGCGCCAGCAGCGGGGTGGAAGGGGGCCGCCCCTGCTACACCTTC.

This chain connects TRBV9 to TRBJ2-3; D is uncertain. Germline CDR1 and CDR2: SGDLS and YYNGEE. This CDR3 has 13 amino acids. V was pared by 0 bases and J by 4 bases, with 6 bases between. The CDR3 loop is CASSVAFADTQYF. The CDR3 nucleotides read TGTGCCAGCAGCGTAGCCTTTGCAGATACGCAGTATTTT.

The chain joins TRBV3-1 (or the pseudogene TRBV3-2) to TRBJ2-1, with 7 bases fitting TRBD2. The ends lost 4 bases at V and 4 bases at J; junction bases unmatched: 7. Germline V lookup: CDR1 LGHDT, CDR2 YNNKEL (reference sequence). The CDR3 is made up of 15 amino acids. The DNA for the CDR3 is TGTGCCAGCAGCCTAAACCGGGGGGAATACAATGAGCAGTTCTTC. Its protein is CASSLNRGEYNEQFF.

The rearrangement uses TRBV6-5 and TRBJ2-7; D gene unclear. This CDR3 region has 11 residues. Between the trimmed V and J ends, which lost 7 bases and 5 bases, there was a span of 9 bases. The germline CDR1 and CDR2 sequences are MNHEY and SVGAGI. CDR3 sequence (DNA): TGTGCCAGCAAAGCATTCGACGAGCAGTACTTC. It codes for CASKAFDEQYF.

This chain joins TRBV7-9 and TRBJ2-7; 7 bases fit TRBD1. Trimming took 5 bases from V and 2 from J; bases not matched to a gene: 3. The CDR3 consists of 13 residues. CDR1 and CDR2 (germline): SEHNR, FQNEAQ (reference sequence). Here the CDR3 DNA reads TGTGCCAGCAGCCGCGGACAGGCCTACGAGCAGTACTTC. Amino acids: CASSRGQAYEQYF.

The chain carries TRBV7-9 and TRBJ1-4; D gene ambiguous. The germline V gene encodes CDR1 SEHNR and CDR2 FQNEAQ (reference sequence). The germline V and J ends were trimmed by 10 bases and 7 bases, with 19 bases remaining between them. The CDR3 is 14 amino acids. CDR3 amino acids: CAMGPGGSSEKLFF. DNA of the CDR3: TGTGCCATGGGCCCCGGAGGGTCGAGTGAAAAACTGTTTTTT. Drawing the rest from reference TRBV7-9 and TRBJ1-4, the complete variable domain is DTGVSQNPRHKITKRGQNVTFRCDPISEHNRLYWYRQTLGQGPEFLTYFQNEAQLEKSRLLSDRFSAERPKGSFSTLEIQRTEQGDSAMYLCAMGPGGSSEKLFFGSGTQLSVL.

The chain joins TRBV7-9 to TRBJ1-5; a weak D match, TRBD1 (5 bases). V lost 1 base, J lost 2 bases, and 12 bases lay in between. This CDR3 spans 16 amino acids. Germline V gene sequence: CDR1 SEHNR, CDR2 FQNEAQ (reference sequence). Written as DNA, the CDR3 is TGTGCCAGCAGCTTAGGGCAGGGAACGGGCAATCAGCCCCAGCATTTT. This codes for CASSLGQGTGNQPQHF.

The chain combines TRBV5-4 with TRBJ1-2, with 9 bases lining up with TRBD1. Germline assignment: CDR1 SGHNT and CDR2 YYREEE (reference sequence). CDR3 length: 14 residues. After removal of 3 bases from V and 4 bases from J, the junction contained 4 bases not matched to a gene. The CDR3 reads CASSSTGGGYGYTF. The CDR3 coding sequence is TGTGCCAGCAGCTCCACAGGGGGCGGCTATGGCTACACCTTC.

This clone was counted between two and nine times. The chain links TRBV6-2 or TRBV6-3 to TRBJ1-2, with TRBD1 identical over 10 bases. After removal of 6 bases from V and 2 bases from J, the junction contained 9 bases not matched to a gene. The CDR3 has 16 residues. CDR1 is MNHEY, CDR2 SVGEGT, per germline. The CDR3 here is CASSSLPGQGNYGYTF. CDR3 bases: TGTGCCAGCAGCTCTCTTCCGGGACAGGGGAACTATGGCTACACCTTC.

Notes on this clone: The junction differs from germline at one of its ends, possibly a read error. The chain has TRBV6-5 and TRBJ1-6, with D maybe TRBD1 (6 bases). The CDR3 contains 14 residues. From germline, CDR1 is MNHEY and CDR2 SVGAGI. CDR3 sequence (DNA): TGTGCCAGCAGTGACTCCAGGGGTAATTCACCCCTCCACTTT. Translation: CASSDSRGNSPLHF.

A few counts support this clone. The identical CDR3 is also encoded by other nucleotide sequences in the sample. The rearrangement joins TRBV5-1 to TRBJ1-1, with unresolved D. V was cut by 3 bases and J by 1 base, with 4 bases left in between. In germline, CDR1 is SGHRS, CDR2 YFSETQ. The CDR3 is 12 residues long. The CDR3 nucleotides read TGCGCCAGCAGCTCGGGGAACACTGAAGCTTTCTTT. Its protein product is CASSSGNTEAFF. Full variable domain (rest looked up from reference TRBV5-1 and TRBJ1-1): KAGVTQTPRYLIKTRGQQVTLSCSPISGHRSVSWYQQTPGQGLQFLFEYFSETQRNKGNFPGRFSGRQFSNSRSEMNVSTLELGDSALYLCASSSGNTEAFFGQGTRLTVV.

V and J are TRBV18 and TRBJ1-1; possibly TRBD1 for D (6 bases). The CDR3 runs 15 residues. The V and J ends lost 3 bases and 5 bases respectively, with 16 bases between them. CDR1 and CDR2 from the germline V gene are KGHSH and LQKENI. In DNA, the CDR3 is TGTGCCAGCTCACCGAAACAGGGTAAGAAGACTGAAGCTTTCTTT. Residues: CASSPKQGKKTEAFF.

This CDR3 is CASSLGQGGSNEQYF. The CDR3 region has the DNA TGTGCCAGCAGCTTGGGGCAGGGGGGTAGCAACGAGCAGTACTTC. The chain combines TRBV5-8 with TRBJ2-7, with D possibly matching TRBD1 (7 bases). V lost 0 bases, J lost 5 bases, and 15 bases lay in between. The germline V gene has CDR1 SGHTS and CDR2 YDEGEE. The length of the CDR3 is 15 residues. The whole variable domain, filled in from reference TRBV5-8 and TRBJ2-7, reads EAGVTQSPTHLIKTRGQQATLRCSPISGHTSVYWYQQALGLGLQFLLWYDEGEERNRGNFPPRFSGRQFPNYSSELNVNALELEDSALYLCASSLGQGGSNEQYFGPGTRLTVT.

Here the CDR3 reads CASSVDEGAYYGYTF. Written as DNA, the CDR3 is TGTGCCAGCAGCGTAGACGAGGGGGCTTACTATGGCTACACCTTC. The chain links TRBV9 to TRBJ1-2, with 7 nucleotides matching TRBD1. The ends lost 0 bases at V and 3 bases at J; junction bases unmatched: 5. Germline V lookup: CDR1 SGDLS, CDR2 YYNGEE. This CDR3 is 15 amino acids long.

The CDR3 nucleotides read TGCAGTGCTAGTCCGGGAGAATACGAGCAGTACTTC. It yields the protein CSASPGEYEQYF. The V and J genes are TRBV20-1 and TRBJ2-7; perhaps TRBD2 as D (6 bases). The CDR3 covers 12 residues. V lost 3 bases to trimming and J lost 4 bases, with 10 bases between them. Germline V gives CDR1 DFQATT, CDR2 SNEGSKA (reference sequence).

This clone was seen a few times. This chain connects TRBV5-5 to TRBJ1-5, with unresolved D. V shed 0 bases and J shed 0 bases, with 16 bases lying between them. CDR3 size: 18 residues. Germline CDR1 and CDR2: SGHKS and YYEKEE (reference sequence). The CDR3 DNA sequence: TGTGCCAGCAGCTTGGCCCCCGTGACACGATATAGCAATCAGCCCCAGCATTTT. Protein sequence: CASSLAPVTRYSNQPQHF.

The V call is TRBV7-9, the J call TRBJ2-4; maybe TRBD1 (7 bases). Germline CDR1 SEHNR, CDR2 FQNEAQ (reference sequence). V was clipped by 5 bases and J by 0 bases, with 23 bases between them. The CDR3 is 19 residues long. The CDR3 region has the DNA TGTGCCAGCAGCCAGAACAGGGGAGGTTTCGCCCTAGCCAAAAACATTCAGTACTTC. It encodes CASSQNRGGFALAKNIQYF.

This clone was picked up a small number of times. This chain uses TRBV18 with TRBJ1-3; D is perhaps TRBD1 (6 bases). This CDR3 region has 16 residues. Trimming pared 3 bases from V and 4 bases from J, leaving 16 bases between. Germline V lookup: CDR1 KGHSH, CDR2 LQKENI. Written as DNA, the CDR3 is TGTGCCAGCTCACCTTTTGGACAGACGGGAGGAAACACCATATATTTT. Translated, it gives CASSPFGQTGGNTIYF.

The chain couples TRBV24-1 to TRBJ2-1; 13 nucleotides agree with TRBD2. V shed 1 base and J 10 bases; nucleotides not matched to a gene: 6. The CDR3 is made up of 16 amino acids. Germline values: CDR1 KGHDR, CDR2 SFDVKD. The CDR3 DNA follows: TGTGCCACCAGTGATTTTACTAGCGGGAGGGCAAGCGAGCAGTTCTTC. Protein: CATSDFTSGRASEQFF.

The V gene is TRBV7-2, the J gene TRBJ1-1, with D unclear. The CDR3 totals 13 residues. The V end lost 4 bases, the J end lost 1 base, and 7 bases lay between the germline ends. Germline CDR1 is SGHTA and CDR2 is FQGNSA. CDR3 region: CASSSEGNTEAFF. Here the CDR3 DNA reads TGTGCCAGCAGCTCCGAGGGGAACACTGAAGCTTTCTTT.

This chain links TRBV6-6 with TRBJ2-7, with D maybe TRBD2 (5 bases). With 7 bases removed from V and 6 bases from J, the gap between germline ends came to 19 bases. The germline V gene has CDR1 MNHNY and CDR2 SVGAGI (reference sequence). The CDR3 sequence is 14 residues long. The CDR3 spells CASTSGLLQSEQYF. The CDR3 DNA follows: TGTGCCAGCACTTCCGGACTGCTACAATCCGAGCAGTACTTC.

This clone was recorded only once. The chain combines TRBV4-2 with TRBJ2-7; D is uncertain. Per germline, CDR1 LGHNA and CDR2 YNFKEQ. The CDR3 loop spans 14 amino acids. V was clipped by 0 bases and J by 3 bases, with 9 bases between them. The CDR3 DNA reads TGTGCCAGCAGCCAAGAGGAAGCGAGCTACGAGCAGTACTTC. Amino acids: CASSQEEASYEQYF.